This TCR beta chain was recorded in a study of Graves' ophthalmopathy and Graves' hyperthyroidism. Amplification from RNA transcripts yielded the TCR beta CDR3 regions. Second-round multiplex PCR came after first-round RT-PCR with HTBI primers. TCRdb reanalysed the multiplex PCR reads using MiXCR and keeps one entry per CDR3 protein. The table includes 1 million to 1.3 million distinct CDR3 sequences, about 35% detected once. This clonotype came up many times. The antigen is undetermined. New diagnoses, under 2 months' duration, and ages 18 to 65 characterized the hyperthyroidism patients. Certain patients were not enrolled. These were patients with other autoimmune diseases, uncontrolled infections, pregnancy or lactation. The diagnosis combined clinical symptoms, thyroxine, TRAb, thyroid ultrasound and orbital computed tomography scans. General study points: A classifier, a 13-signature model, separated ophthalmopathy from stable hyperthyroidism with approximately 88% sensitivity and roughly 80% specificity.

The sequence was obtained from an adult man with Graves' hyperthyroidism. The sample was peripheral blood or thyroid tissue (not recorded which).

The CDR3 is CASSTLEGQPQHF. The DNA for the CDR3 is TGTGCCAGCAGCACCCTCGAGGGGCAGCCCCAGCATTTT. The chain joins TRBV7-9 to TRBJ1-5; tentatively, D is TRBD1 (5 bases). The ends were cut back, 5 bases at V and 7 bases at J, with 12 bases in the middle. This CDR3 has 13 residues. The germline gives CDR1 SEHNR, CDR2 FQNEAQ (reference sequence).